This T cell receptor (beta chain) was profiled in a study of T cells in Graves' hyperthyroidism and ophthalmopathy. The wider study: At the time of initial diagnosis and before any treatment, peripheral blood was collected. The study, taken as a whole, reports: Most clonotypes expanded in the thyroid (above 0.001) were also present in blood. It was a median 6.5 months before onset that the model predicted ophthalmopathy.

TCR beta CDR3 sequences were amplified from RNA transcripts. TCR CDR3 underwent first-round RT-PCR with the HTBI primer set. TCRdb analysed the multiplex PCR reads with MiXCR anew, one entry per CDR3 protein. This table holds around 380,000 distinct CDR3 sequences, about 13% found once. Germline V CDR1 and CDR2: PRHDT, FYEKMQ (reference sequence). This CDR3 comprises 14 residues. Trimming cost V 5 bases and J 5 bases, with 14 bases left between them. To note about this clonotype: Its specificity is not known.

This TCR was sampled from a man between 25 and 39 years old with Graves' hyperthyroidism that later progressed to Graves' ophthalmopathy. Input material: blood. The chain is built from TRBV13 and TRBJ2-3; D perhaps matches TRBD1 (6 bases). The chain's CDR3 is CASSVNRARDTQYF. Here the CDR3 DNA reads TGTGCCAGCAGCGTGAACAGGGCGAGAGATACGCAGTATTTT.